What follows describes a single TCR beta chain. The ends lost 5 bases at V and 7 bases at J; junction bases unmatched: 17. CDR1 is SGHTA and CDR2 is FQGNSA in the germline V gene. The length of the CDR3 is 16 residues. Those who participated ranged in age from roughly 18 to 90 years and resided in 20 to 25 US areas. Up to 2 weeks before entering the study, exposed participants had met a COVID-19 case. The source of the sample is a study of blood T cell repertoires in COVID-19. Study details: T cells, B-cell-depleted T cells, or PBMCs supplied cDNA or gDNA.

Original data processing: Amplification of reference gene primers was used by the study to estimate nucleated cell counts. Repertoires were generated with immunoSEQ multiplex PCR, while TCRdb's copy carries only in-frame clones and drops some. That table furnishes V, J and clone size, whereas the DNA furnished D and trimming. The table shows 130,000 to 150,000 clones, with 87% occurring only once. V gene TRBV7-2 combines with J gene TRBJ2-7, with 7 bases identical to TRBD2. This TCR was recovered from a woman aged 40 to 50 who had been exposed to COVID-19. The specimen sequenced was PBMCs or T cells enriched from blood (not recorded which). CDR3 DNA sequence: TGTGCCAGCAGCCCCGACTTCGCGGGAGCCTTTGGAGAGCAGTACTTC. This encodes CASSPDFAGAFGEQYF.